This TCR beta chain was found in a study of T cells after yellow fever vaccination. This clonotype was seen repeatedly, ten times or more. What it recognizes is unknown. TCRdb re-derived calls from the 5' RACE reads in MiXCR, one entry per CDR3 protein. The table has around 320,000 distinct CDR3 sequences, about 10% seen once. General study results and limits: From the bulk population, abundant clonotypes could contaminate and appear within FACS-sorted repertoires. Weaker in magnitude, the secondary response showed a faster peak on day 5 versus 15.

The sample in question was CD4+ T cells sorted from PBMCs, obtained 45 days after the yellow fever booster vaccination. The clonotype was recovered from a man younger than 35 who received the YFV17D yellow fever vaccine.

In nucleotides, the CDR3 is TGCGCCAGCAGCTTGGTGGTAGGAACCAACACCGGGGAGCTGTTTTTT. This gives the protein CASSLVVGTNTGELFF. The chain employs TRBV5-1 and TRBJ2-2, with D unclear. CDR1 and CDR2 from the germline V gene are SGHRS and YFSETQ. This CDR3 is built from 16 residues. The ends were cut back, 0 bases at V and 2 bases at J, with 11 bases in the middle.